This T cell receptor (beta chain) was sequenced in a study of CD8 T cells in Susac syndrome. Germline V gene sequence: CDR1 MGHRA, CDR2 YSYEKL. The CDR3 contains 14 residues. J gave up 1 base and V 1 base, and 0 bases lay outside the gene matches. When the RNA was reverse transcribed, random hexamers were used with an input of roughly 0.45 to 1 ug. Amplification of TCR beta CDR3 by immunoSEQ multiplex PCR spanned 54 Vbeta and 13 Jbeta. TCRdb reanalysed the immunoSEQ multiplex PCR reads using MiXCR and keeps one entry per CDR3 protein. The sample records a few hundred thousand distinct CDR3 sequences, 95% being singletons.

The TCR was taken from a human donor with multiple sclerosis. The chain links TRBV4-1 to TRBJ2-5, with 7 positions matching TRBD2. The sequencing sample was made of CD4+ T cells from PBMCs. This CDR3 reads CASSQAGGQETQYF. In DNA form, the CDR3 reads TGCGCCAGCAGCCAAGCGGGGGGCCAAGAGACCCAGTACTTC.